These 20 T cell receptor beta chains share one sample of origin, sequenced in a study of response to subunit inactivated influenza vaccine. TCRdb reanalysed the RT-PCR reads using MiXCR and keeps one entry per CDR3 protein. Among some 640,000 distinct CDR3 sequences listed, roughly 14% were seen once. Sequencing was performed on PBMCs from blood, taken about 14 days before vaccination. The receptors shown here come from a middle-aged man who received an inactivated influenza vaccine.

This clonotype was counted only a few times. This chain connects TRBV12-3 or TRBV12-4 to TRBJ2-7; TRBD2 aligns across 8 bases. Trimming took 6 bases from V and 1 from J; bases not matched to a gene: 8. The CDR3 contains 15 residues. CDR3 DNA: TGTGCCAGCAGGTCACGGGGACTAGAATCCTACGAGCAGTACTTC. Amino acid sequence: CASRSRGLESYEQYF.

This clonotype was detected many times. V gene TRBV25-1 combines with J gene TRBJ2-7; possibly TRBD2 for D (5 bases). Germline CDR1 is MGHDK and CDR2 is SYGVNS. The CDR3 length is 17 residues. Trimming took 4 bases from V and 4 from J, leaving 23 bases between them. CDR3 nucleotides: TGTGCCAGCAGTGGGTTTCTGCGGGCCCCTTTAAGATACGAGCAGTACTTC. Its protein product is CASSGFLRAPLRYEQYF.

The V and J genes are TRBV11-2 and TRBJ2-1, with 9 bases aligning to TRBD2. The CDR3 runs 17 residues. Losses at the gene ends were 6 bases for V and 4 bases for J; bases not matched to a gene: 13. In germline, CDR1 is SGHAT, CDR2 FQNNGV. The CDR3 DNA follows: TGTGCCAGCAGGTCCGTCCGCGGGAGGGAAACTTACAATGAGCAGTTCTTC. As protein: CASRSVRGRETYNEQFF.

The gene calls are TRBV15 and TRBJ2-4; tentatively, D is TRBD1 (6 bases). V was shortened by 3 bases and J by 7 bases, with 7 bases between the two germline ends. There are 12 residues in the CDR3. CDR1 LNHNV and CDR2 YYDKDF come from the germline V gene (reference sequence). The CDR3 loop reads CATSRTGNIQYF. In nucleotides, the CDR3 is TGTGCCACCAGCAGGACAGGTAACATTCAGTACTTC.

This clonotype was detected a few times. V gene TRBV5-5 combines with J gene TRBJ1-6; D might be TRBD1 (6 bases). The V gene lost 0 bases and the J gene lost 10 bases, with 14 bases spanning the gap. The CDR3 loop spans 15 amino acids. The germline V gene encodes CDR1 SGHKS and CDR2 YYEKEE (reference sequence). The CDR3, as DNA: TGTGCCAGCAGCTTGGAACAGGGTTTTTACTCACCCCTCCACTTT. It is translated as CASSLEQGFYSPLHF. The full variable domain, its missing parts supplied by reference TRBV5-5 and TRBJ1-6, is DAGVTQSPTHLIKTRGQQVTLRCSPISGHKSVSWYQQVLGQGPQFIFQYYEKEERGRGNFPDRFSARQFPNYSSELNVNALLLGDSALYLCASSLEQGFYSPLHFGNGTRLTVT.

The chain employs TRBV20-1 and TRBJ2-5, with 7 bases that match TRBD1. Germline-derived CDR1 and CDR2 are DFQATT and SNEGSKA (reference sequence). V dropped 3 bases and J dropped 4; count of bases not matched to a gene: 5. The CDR3 loop spans 13 amino acids. The CDR3 reads CSARTGKIETQYF. The CDR3 nucleotides read TGCAGTGCTAGGACAGGGAAAATAGAGACCCAGTACTTC.

This clonotype was observed a few times. This sequence joins TRBV29-1 and TRBJ2-7, with 8 bases identical to TRBD2. In germline, CDR1 is SQVTM, CDR2 ANQGSEA. This CDR3 is built from 17 residues. J lost 0 bases, V lost 2 bases, and 12 bases had no gene match. As DNA, the CDR3 is TGCAGCGTTGAATATCCCCATAGCGGGGTTAGCTCCTACGAGCAGTACTTC. Its protein is CSVEYPHSGVSSYEQYF.

This sequence joins TRBV10-3 and TRBJ2-1; TRBD2 aligns across 9 bases. Germline CDR1 reads ENHRY; CDR2 reads SYGVKD. The CDR3 runs 13 residues. V dropped 8 bases and J dropped 9; count of bases not matched to a gene: 8. As DNA, the CDR3 is TGTGCCATCCTTGCGGGGGGGGCTGCTGAGCAGTTCTTC. Protein: CAILAGGAAEQFF.

This clonotype turned up a few times. V gene TRBV12-3 or TRBV12-4 combines with J gene TRBJ2-7; 10 bases are shared with TRBD2. The ends lost 3 bases at V and 8 bases at J; junction bases unmatched: 7. This CDR3 has 14 amino acids. CDR3 amino acids: CASSFTLAGAKQYF. The CDR3 DNA reads TGTGCCAGCAGTTTCACTCTAGCGGGGGCCAAGCAGTACTTC.

The chain uses TRBV3-1 and TRBJ2-2; possibly TRBD1 or TRBD2 for D (6 bases each). Germline CDR1 is LGHDT and CDR2 is YNNKEL (reference sequence). Trimming cost V 1 base and J 0 bases, with 12 bases left between them. This CDR3 has 17 residues. CDR3 amino acids: CASSQVGGGPNTGELFF. DNA for the CDR3: TGTGCCAGCAGCCAAGTAGGTGGGGGGCCGAACACCGGGGAGCTGTTTTTT.

This clonotype was seen at least ten times. The CDR3 nucleotides are TGTGCCAGCAGTGCCCCCTTTGGGGCCAGCTCCTACGAGCAGTACTTC. Protein product: CASSAPFGASSYEQYF. The chain is built from TRBV28 and TRBJ2-7; D might be TRBD1 (5 bases). Trimming left V 5 bases short and J 0 bases short, with 17 bases between. The CDR3 contains 16 residues. Germline V lookup: CDR1 MDHEN, CDR2 SYDVKM.

This clonotype occurred a few times. This sequence joins TRBV28 and TRBJ2-1, with a tentative D call TRBD2 (5 bases). The ends were cut back, 8 bases at V and 8 bases at J, with 16 bases in the middle. This CDR3 contains 13 residues. In germline, CDR1 is MDHEN, CDR2 SYDVKM. The CDR3 bases are TGTGCCAGCCGGGGTCCCAGCTTCGATGAGCAGTTCTTC. Its translation is CASRGPSFDEQFF.

The CDR3 nucleotides are TGCAGTGCGTGGACTAGTTTCTCCTACGAGCAGTACTTC. This gives the protein CSAWTSFSYEQYF. The genes are TRBV20-1 and TRBJ2-7; 7 bases map to TRBD2. From germline, CDR1 is DFQATT and CDR2 SNEGSKA (reference sequence). The CDR3 is 13 residues long. The V gene end was trimmed by 6 bases and the J gene end by 0 bases; junction bases not matched to a gene: 5.

There are many counts of this clonotype. This chain connects TRBV12-3 or TRBV12-4 to TRBJ2-5, with D possibly being TRBD1 (6 bases). V lost 5 bases, J lost 2 bases, and 12 bases lay in between. The CDR3 runs 14 residues. CDR3 residues: CASSQDRKQETQYF. The CDR3 DNA sequence: TGTGCCAGCAGTCAGGACAGAAAACAAGAGACCCAGTACTTC.

This clonotype turned up a few times. V gene TRBV4-1 combines with J gene TRBJ2-3; D is uncertain. This CDR3 region has 14 residues. Germline V gene data show CDR1 as MGHRA and CDR2 as YSYEKL. Trimming removed 3 bases at V and 2 bases at J, with 9 bases between. This chain's CDR3 is CASSQWLITDTQYF. CDR3 sequence (DNA): TGCGCCAGCAGCCAGTGGCTAATCACAGATACGCAGTATTTT.

This clonotype was counted many times. The chain is built from TRBV5-6 and TRBJ2-3; D possibly uses TRBD1 or TRBD2 (5 bases each). In germline, CDR1 is SGHDT, CDR2 YYEEEE. The V and J ends lost 5 bases and 0 bases respectively, with 10 bases between them. CDR3 size: 14 residues. In DNA, the CDR3 is TGTGCCAGCAGGCCGGGACCCAGCACAGATACGCAGTATTTT. It specifies CASRPGPSTDTQYF. Looking up the rest from reference TRBV5-6 and TRBJ2-3 gives the full variable domain: DAGVTQSPTHLIKTRGQQVTLRCSPKSGHDTVSWYQQALGQGPQFIFQYYEEEERQRGNFPDRFSGHQFPNYSSELNVNALLLGDSALYLCASRPGPSTDTQYFGPGTRLTVL.

The V call is TRBV6-1, the J call TRBJ2-1; D is possibly TRBD2 (6 bases). V dropped 3 bases and J dropped 1 base, with 10 bases sitting between them. The CDR3 is 15 residues long. Per germline, CDR1 MNHNS and CDR2 SASEGT. DNA of the CDR3: TGTGCCAGCAGTGAGCGGGGTCGTTCCTACAATGAGCAGTTCTTC. Translating gives CASSERGRSYNEQFF.

There are a few counts of this clonotype. The junction departs from the called germline gene at one end, perhaps through a read error. This chain's CDR3 is CASSLIGYSEQFF. The CDR3 DNA is TGTGCCAGCAGTTTGATAGGCTACAGTGAGCAGTTCTTC. J is TRBJ2-1 and V is TRBV28; D is unresolved. Germline V CDR1 and CDR2: MDHEN, SYDVKM. The CDR3 is made up of 13 amino acids.

V is TRBV20-1 and J is TRBJ2-7; 8 bases line up with TRBD1. CDR3 length equals 15 residues. V shed 6 bases and J 0 bases; nucleotides not matched to a gene: 10. Looked up from germline, CDR1 is DFQATT and CDR2 is SNEGSKA (reference sequence). This CDR3 reads CSAQNSGGYSYEQYF. The CDR3 nucleotides are TGCAGTGCACAAAACTCAGGGGGCTACTCCTACGAGCAGTACTTC.

Only a few counts were recorded for this clonotype. The chain joins TRBV20-1 to TRBJ2-7; D call uncertain. The CDR3 covers 11 residues. Germline CDR1 and CDR2: DFQATT and SNEGSKA (reference sequence). V was trimmed by 5 bases and J by 2 bases, leaving 7 bases between them. The chain's CDR3 is CSAPVAYEQYF. CDR3 nucleotides: TGCAGTGCTCCTGTCGCCTACGAGCAGTACTTC.